This TCR beta chain stems from a study of T cell repertoires in aging, cancer and after chemotherapy. Study-level background: Healthy donor repertoires were recorded over several months to years and showed clear clonal overlap.

Trimming took off 2 bases at V and 2 bases at J, with 10 bases between the two ends. Germline CDR1 reads SGHRS; CDR2 reads YFSETQ. The CDR3 sequence is 14 residues long. Multiplex touch-down PCR with TRB-A/B primers amplified rearranged V-D-J TRB sequences. Via MiXCR, TCRdb re-called the multiplex PCR reads, giving one row per CDR3 protein. The repertoire has more than 7,000 distinct CDR3 sequences, roughly a third of them found once; the top ten carry over 3%. TCR beta rearrangements were amplified from peripheral blood genomic DNA. Study findings and constraints: The repertoire data cannot show anything about immunological memory following chemotherapy.

About this clonotype itself: Its antigen remains unknown.

The sequence derives from a human donor in good health. Sample: blood. This chain links TRBV5-1 with TRBJ2-5; D perhaps matches TRBD1 (6 bases). CDR3 DNA sequence: TGCGCCAGCAGCTTTCGACAGGTACAAGAGACCCAGTACTTC. Translation gives CASSFRQVQETQYF.